This TCR beta chain was identified during a study of blood T cell repertoires in COVID-19. Overall study context: Each recovered donor of Cohort 3 presented with two negative PCRs, clearance, or symptom resolution. PBMCs, B-cell-depleted T cells, or T cells were the source of the cDNA or gDNA that made up the material.

The ends lost 6 bases at V and 4 bases at J; junction bases unmatched: 11. Germline lookup yields CDR1 MDHEN and CDR2 SYDVKM. CDR3 length: 15 amino acids. Participants were aged about 18 to 100 years from roughly 25 US areas. Sequencing was performed with immunoSEQ multiplex PCR; in TCRdb, only in-frame clones are kept and a portion is missing. The repertoire holds 200,000 to 250,000 clones, around 85% seen once, with 3.1% in the top ten. This clonotype was sampled from a woman in her forties or fifties in a cohort exposed to, infected with or recovered from COVID-19 (not recorded which). The chain recombines TRBV28 with TRBJ1-2; TRBD1 agrees at 7 bases. Specimen: PBMCs or T cells enriched from blood (not recorded which). Here the CDR3 DNA reads TGTGCCAGCAGACCCCCCGGAGGGGGCCTCTATGGCTACACCTTC. Translation: CASRPPGGGLYGYTF.